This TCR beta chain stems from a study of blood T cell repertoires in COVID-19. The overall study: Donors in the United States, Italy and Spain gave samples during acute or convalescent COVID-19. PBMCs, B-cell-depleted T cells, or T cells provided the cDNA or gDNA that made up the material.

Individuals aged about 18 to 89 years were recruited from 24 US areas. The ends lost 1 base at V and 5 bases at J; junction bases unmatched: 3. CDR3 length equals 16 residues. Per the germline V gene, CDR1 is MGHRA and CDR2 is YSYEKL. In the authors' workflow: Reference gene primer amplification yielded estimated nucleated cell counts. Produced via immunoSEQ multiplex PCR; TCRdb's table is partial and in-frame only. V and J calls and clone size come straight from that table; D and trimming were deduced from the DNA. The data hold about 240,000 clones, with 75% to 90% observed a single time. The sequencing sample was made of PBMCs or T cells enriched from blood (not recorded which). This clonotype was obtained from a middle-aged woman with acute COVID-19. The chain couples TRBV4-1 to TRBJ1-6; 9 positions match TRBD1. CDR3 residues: CASSQGGTGHNSPLHF. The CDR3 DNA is TGCGCCAGCAGCCAAGGGGGGACAGGGCATAATTCACCCCTCCACTTT.